This T cell receptor beta chain was observed in a study of PD-1 blockade in classical Hodgkin lymphoma. Whole-study results and caveats: By C4D1 there was a significant rise in CD4+ TCR diversity but not in CD8+ TCR diversity. Complete responders matched newly diagnosed patients in baseline diversity. Repertoire differences have undefined causes, possibly disease activity or prior therapy. Reported baseline diversity: healthy donors highest, relapsed/refractory patients lowest.

Germline CDR1 and CDR2: LGHNA and YSLEER. J was trimmed by 2 bases and V by 4 bases; bases with no gene match: 12. The CDR3 is made up of 17 amino acids. A few counts support this clone. Its antigen is not known. Each of the patients experienced relapse following autologous stem cell transplantation, and their brentuximab vedotin exposure differed. The method was immunoSEQ multiplex PCR; TCRdb's version includes in-frame clones alone and lacks a portion of them. The table records 4,000 or so clones, over 55% of them present only once. The chain has TRBV4-3 and TRBJ2-7, with 9 bases lining up with TRBD2. The clonotype comes from a human donor with classical Hodgkin lymphoma. The input for sequencing was peripheral blood mononuclear cells (PBMCs), taken at baseline. The CDR3 nucleotides read TGCGCCAGCAGCCGCCAGAGGTCAGCTAGCGGGACCTACGAGCAGTACTTC. This encodes CASSRQRSASGTYEQYF.